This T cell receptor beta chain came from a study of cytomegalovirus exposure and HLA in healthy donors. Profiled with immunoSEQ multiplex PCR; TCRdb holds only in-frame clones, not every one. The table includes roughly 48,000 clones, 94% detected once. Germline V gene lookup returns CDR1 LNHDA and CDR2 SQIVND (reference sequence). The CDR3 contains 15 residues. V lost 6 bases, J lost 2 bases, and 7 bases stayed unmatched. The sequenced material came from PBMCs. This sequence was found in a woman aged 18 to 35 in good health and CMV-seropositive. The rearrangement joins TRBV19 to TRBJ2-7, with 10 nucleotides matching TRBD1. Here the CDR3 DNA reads TGTGCCAGTAGAGGGAGTGGGACAGGGGCCTACGAGCAGTACTTC. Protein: CASRGSGTGAYEQYF.